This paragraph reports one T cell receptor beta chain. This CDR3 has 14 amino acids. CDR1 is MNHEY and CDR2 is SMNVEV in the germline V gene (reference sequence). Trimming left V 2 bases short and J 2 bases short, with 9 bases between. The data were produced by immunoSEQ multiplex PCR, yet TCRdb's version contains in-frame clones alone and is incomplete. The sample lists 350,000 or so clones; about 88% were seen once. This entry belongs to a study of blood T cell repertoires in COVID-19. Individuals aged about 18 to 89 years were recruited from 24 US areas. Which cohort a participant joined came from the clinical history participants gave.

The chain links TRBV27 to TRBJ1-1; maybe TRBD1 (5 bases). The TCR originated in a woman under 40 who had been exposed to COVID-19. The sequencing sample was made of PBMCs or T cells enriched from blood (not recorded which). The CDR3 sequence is CASSLGAVNTEAFF. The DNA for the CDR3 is TGTGCCAGCAGTTTAGGGGCAGTAAACACTGAAGCTTTCTTT.